The clone carrying this TCR beta chain occurred once. This record belongs to a study of blood T cell repertoires in COVID-19. At the level of the study: Sources were T cells, B-cell-depleted T cells, or PBMCs; the material itself was cDNA or gDNA.

Recruits, aged about 18 to 89 years, lived in around 24 US areas. Either two negative PCRs, clearance, or symptom resolution qualified Cohort 3 donors as recovered. As originally analysed: The assay estimated nucleated cells by amplifying reference gene primers. Here immunoSEQ multiplex PCR was the method, and the copy in TCRdb shows in-frame clones only, minus some. The D gene and trimming were derived from the DNA, and the V and J assignments and clone size from that table. The table records just over 300,000 clones, under 90% of them present only once. This clonotype was sampled from a man aged 25-40 years who had recovered from COVID-19. What was sequenced was PBMCs or T cells enriched from blood (not recorded which).

CDR3 coding DNA: TGTGCCACCAGACAGGGGGCAGATGAAAAACTGTTTTTT. Protein: CATRQGADEKLFF. V gene TRBV24-1 combines with J gene TRBJ1-4; 9 positions agree with TRBD1. Germline loops: CDR1 KGHDR, CDR2 SFDVKD. Trimming took 7 bases from V and 6 from J; bases not matched to a gene: 2. There are 13 residues in the CDR3.